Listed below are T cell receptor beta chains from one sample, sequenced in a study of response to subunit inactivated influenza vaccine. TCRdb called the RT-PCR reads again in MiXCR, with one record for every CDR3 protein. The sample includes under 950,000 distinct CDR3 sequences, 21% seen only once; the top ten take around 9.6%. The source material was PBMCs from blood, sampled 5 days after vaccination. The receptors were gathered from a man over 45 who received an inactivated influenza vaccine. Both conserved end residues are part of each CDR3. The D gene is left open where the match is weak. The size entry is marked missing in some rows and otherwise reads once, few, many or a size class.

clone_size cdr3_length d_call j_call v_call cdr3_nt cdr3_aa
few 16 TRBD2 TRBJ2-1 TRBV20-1 TGCAGTGCTAGAACCACAGCGGGGAGCTCCTACAATGAGCAGTTCTTC CSARTTAGSSYNEQFF
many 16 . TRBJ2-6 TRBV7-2 TGTGCCAGCAGCTTGGCTTTAGGGGCTGGGGCCAACGTCCTGACTTTC CASSLALGAGANVLTF
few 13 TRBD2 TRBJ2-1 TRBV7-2 TGTGCCAGCAGCTTAGGAAGCGGGATTGAGCAGTTCTTC CASSLGSGIEQFF
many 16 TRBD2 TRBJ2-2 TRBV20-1 TGCAGTGCTCTTCTTTTTGGCGGGAGAGATTCCGGGGAGCTGTTTTTT CSALLFGGRDSGELFF
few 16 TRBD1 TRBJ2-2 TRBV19 TGTGCCAGTAGTACGGAAGGGACAGGGAACACCGGGGAGCTGTTTTTT CASSTEGTGNTGELFF
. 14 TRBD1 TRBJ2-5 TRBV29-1 TGCAGCGTTACAGGGGGCGTCATCCAAGAGACCCAGTACTTC CSVTGGVIQETQYF
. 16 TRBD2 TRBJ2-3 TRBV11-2 TGTGCCAGCAGCTTAGACGCGGGAGCCCGCACAGATACGCAGTATTTT CASSLDAGARTDTQYF
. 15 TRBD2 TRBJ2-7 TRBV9 TGTGCCAGCAGCGGCGGCGCTAGCGGGAGACAACAGCAGTACTTC CASSGGASGRQQQYF
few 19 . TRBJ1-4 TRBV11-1 TGTGCCAGCAGCATCCGCAGGGGTACAGACTGGAAAGCTAAGGAAAAACTGTTTTTT CASSIRRGTDWKAKEKLFF
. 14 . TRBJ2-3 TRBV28 TGTGCCAGCAGTTCGTTCCAGAGCACAGATACGCAGTATTTT CASSSFQSTDTQYF
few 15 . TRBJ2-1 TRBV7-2 TGTGCCAGCAGCCCCTGGCAGGGAAATATCAATGAGCAGTTCTTC CASSPWQGNINEQFF
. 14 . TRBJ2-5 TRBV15 TGTGCCACCAGCAGAGCGAACAGACAAGAGACCCAGTACTTC CATSRANRQETQYF
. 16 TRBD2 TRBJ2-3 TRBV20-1 TGCAGTGCTAGAGCGGCTAGCGGGAGGGACACAGATACGCAGTATTTT CSARAASGRDTDTQYF
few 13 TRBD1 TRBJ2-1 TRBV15 TGTGCCACCAGCACGGGACAGGGCAATGAGCAGTTCTTC CATSTGQGNEQFF
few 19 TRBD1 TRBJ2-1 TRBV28 TGTGCCAGCAGTTTAAGGGGGCTGGGACAGGGAGGGTCCTACAATGAGCAGTTCTTC CASSLRGLGQGGSYNEQFF
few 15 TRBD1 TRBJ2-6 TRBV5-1 TGCGCCAGCAGCTTACAAGGGGGCACTGCCAACGTCCTGACTTTC CASSLQGGTANVLTF
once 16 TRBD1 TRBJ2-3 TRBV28 TGTGCCAGCAGTTTGGAGGACAGGAGTTACACAGATACGCAGTATTTT CASSLEDRSYTDTQYF
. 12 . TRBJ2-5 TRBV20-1 TGCAGTGCGAGCCCGGGGGTTGAGACCCAGTACTTC CSASPGVETQYF
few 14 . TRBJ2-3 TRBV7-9 TGTGCCAGCAGCTTAGAACTTGCTAGAGATACGCAGTATTTT CASSLELARDTQYF
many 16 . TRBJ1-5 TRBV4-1 TGCGCCAGCAGCCAAATAGAGGCAGGGGCGGGTCAGCCCCAGCATTTT CASSQIEAGAGQPQHF
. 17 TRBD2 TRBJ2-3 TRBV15 TGTGCCACCAGCAGAGAGGGACTAGCGGGGGGAACAGATACGCAGTATTTT CATSREGLAGGTDTQYF
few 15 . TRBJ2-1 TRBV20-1 TGCAGTGCTAGAGATGGAGGCTCGACCTACAATGAGCAGTTCTTC CSARDGGSTYNEQFF
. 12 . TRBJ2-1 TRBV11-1 TGTGCCAGCACCACTGGCCGGAATGAGCAGTTCTTC CASTTGRNEQFF
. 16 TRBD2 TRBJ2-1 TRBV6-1 TGTGCCAGCAGGTCCGTGAGTGGGACTAGGTTTAGTGAGCAGTTCTTC CASRSVSGTRFSEQFF
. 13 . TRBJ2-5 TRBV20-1 TGCAGTGCTCAGGACAGTAACCAAGAGACCCAGTACTTC CSAQDSNQETQYF
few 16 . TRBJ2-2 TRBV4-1 TGCGCCAGCAGCCTGGGGGCACACCCGAACACCGGGGAGCTGTTTTTT CASSLGAHPNTGELFF
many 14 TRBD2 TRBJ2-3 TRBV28 TGTGCCAGCAGCGCTAGCGGCCCCGTAGATACGCAGTATTTT CASSASGPVDTQYF
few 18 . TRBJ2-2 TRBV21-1 TGTGCCACCAAAGAGATAGCGGGACCAAAGGGGGTCACCGGGGAGCTGTTTTTT CATKEIAGPKGVTGELFF
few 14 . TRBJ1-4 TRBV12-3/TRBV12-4 TGTGCCAGCAGCCCACCGGGGGGCAAAGGAAAACTGTTTTTT CASSPPGGKGKLFF
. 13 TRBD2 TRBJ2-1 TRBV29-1 TGCAGCGTTGGTTCTAGCGGGGGGCATGAGCAGTTCTTC CSVGSSGGHEQFF
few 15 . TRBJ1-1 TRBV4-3 TGCGCCAGCAGCCAATATGGGGGGATCGGCACTGAAGCTTTCTTT CASSQYGGIGTEAFF
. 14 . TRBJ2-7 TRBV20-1 TGCAGTGCTAGAGACGGGAACACGCCCTACGAGCAGTACTTC CSARDGNTPYEQYF
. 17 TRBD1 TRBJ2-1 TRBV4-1 TGCGCCAGCAGCCAAGATAAGGGGGCCAGGTCCTACAATGAGCAGTTCTTC CASSQDKGARSYNEQFF
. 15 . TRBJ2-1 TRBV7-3 TGTGCCAGCAGCTTTGGCGACGGTTCCTACAATGAGCAGTTCTTC CASSFGDGSYNEQFF
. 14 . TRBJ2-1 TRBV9 TGTGCCAGCAGCCCATCCGGGGGAGCTCAACAGCAGTTCTTC CASSPSGGAQQQFF
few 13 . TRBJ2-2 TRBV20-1 TGCAGTGCTAGGGGGACTTTCCCCGGGGAGCTGTTTTTT CSARGTFPGELFF
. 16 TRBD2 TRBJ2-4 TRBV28 TGTGCCAGCAGCCCTAATCTAGCGGGAGCCAAAAACATTCAGTACTTC CASSPNLAGAKNIQYF
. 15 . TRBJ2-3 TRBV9 TGTGCCAGCAGCGTAGATCCATCAACGCAGGATACGCAGTATTTT CASSVDPSTQDTQYF
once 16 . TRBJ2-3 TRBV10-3 TGTGCCATAAATGGGTTAGATAAAGCGGGCCGGGATACGCAGTATTTT CAINGLDKAGRDTQYF
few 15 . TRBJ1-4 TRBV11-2 TGTGCCAGCAGCTCATTACAGGGAGGGAGGGGAAAACTGTTTTTT CASSSLQGGRGKLFF
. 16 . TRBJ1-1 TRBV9 TGTGCCAGCAGTTATTCCGGGGCGACGGTGAACACTGAAGCTTTCTTT CASSYSGATVNTEAFF
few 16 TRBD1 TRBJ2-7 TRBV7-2 TGTGCCAGCAGCCGCGATTCCGGGACAGGGGCCTACGAGCAGTACTTC CASSRDSGTGAYEQYF
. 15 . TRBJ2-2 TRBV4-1 TGCGCCAGCAGCCAATCAGAGGGAACTACCGGGGAGCTGTTTTTT CASSQSEGTTGELFF
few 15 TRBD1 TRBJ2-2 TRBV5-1 TGCGCCAGCGGGACAGGGACAGACTGGCTGGGGGAGCTGTTTTTT CASGTGTDWLGELFF
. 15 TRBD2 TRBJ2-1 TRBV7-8 TGTGCCAGCAGCTTATTTGCGGGGGGGTACAATGAGCAGTTCTTC CASSLFAGGYNEQFF
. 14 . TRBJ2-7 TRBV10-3 TGTGCCATCAGTGATGCAGGGGGGATATACGAGCAGTACTTC CAISDAGGIYEQYF
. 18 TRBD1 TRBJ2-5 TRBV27 TGTGCCAGCAGCGACCGACCTCTACAGGGGCCGCCTCAAGAGACCCAGTACTTC CASSDRPLQGPPQETQYF
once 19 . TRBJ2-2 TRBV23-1 TGCGCCAGCAGTCAATCGAAGAAGCAGGCCCATTCTTACACCGGGGAGCTGTTTTTT CASSQSKKQAHSYTGELFF
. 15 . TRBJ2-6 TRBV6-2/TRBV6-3 TGTGCCAGCAGTTACCGAGCTAACGGGGCCAACGTCCTGACTTTC CASSYRANGANVLTF
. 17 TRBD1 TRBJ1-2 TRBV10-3 TGTACCATCAGTTTAGGCCCTACTGGACAGGGCCGATATGGCTACACCTTC CTISLGPTGQGRYGYTF
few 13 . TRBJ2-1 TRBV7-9 TGTGCCAGCAAGGGGGGGGGCTCAAATGAGCAGTTCTTC CASKGGGSNEQFF
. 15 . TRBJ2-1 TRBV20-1 TGCAGTGCTAGGCCCGGGAGCCCCCCACGGAATGAGCAGTTCTTC CSARPGSPPRNEQFF
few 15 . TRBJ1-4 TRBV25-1 TGTGCCAGCAGTGTTTCCCTTAGCGGGAATGAAAAACTGTTTTTT CASSVSLSGNEKLFF
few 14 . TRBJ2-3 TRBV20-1 TGCAGTGCTAGACAGTTCCTCAGCACAGATACGCAGTATTTT CSARQFLSTDTQYF
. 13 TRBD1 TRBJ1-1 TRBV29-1 TGCAGCGTACAGACAGGGAGAAACACTGAAGCTTTCTTT CSVQTGRNTEAFF
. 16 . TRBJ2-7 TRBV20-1 TGCAGTGCTAGAGTGTACGGCAGGGGACGATCCTACGAGCAGTACTTC CSARVYGRGRSYEQYF
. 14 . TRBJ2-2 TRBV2 TGTGCCAGCAGTGAAGTTGTGGGGACCGGGGAGCTGTTTTTT CASSEVVGTGELFF